Listed below are T cell receptor beta chains from one sample, sequenced in a study of identifying expanded T cells in peripheral blood. Repertoires were generated with immunoSEQ multiplex PCR, while TCRdb's copy carries only in-frame clones and drops some. The profile shows 85,000 to 100,000 clones, around 88% of them singletons. The sample was blood. The receptors derive from a person aged 18 to 75 in good health. Both conserved end residues are part of each CDR3. Each record gives: clone size, CDR3 length, D gene, J gene, V gene, CDR3 DNA, CDR3 protein. A D gene is named only where the DNA matches it firmly. A row's size may be missing; if present it is once, few, many or a size class.

NA | 15 | NA | TRBJ2-3 | TRBV4-2 | TGTGCCAGCAGCCAAGATGGGGGCAGCACAGATACGCAGTATTTT | CASSQDGGSTDTQYF
NA | 14 | NA | TRBJ1-2 | TRBV7-9 | TGTGCCAGCAGCTTAGTCGGGGCAGGGGATGGCTACACCTTC | CASSLVGAGDGYTF
once | 14 | NA | TRBJ1-4 | TRBV27 | TGTGCCAGCAGTTTAGGAGGCGATATTAAAAAACTGTTTTTT | CASSLGGDIKKLFF
NA | 16 | TRBD2 | TRBJ2-7 | TRBV7-8 | TGTGCCAGCAGCTTAGCGACTAGCGGGAGTACCTACGAGCAGTACTTC | CASSLATSGSTYEQYF
NA | 14 | NA | TRBJ1-1 | TRBV19 | TGTGCCAGTAGTATGACGGGGATTGACACTGAAGCTTTCTTT | CASSMTGIDTEAFF
NA | 12 | NA | TRBJ1-5 | TRBV7-2 | TGTGCCAGCAGCTTAGATGAACAGCCCCAGCATTTT | CASSLDEQPQHF
NA | 14 | NA | TRBJ1-5 | TRBV6-1 | TGTGCCAGCAGTGCCCGTAATAGCAATCAGCCCCAGCATTTT | CASSARNSNQPQHF
NA | 12 | NA | TRBJ2-2 | TRBV2 | TGTGCCAGCACCGTGGGCGGCGGGGAGCTGTTTTTT | CASTVGGGELFF
NA | 11 | NA | TRBJ2-7 | TRBV28 | TGTGCCAGCTCAGGGTCCTACGAGCAGTACTTC | CASSGSYEQYF
NA | 15 | NA | TRBJ1-6 | TRBV6-5 | TGTGCCAGCAGTTACTCGATAGGGCAGAATTCACCCCTCCACTTT | CASSYSIGQNSPLHF
NA | 15 | NA | TRBJ1-6 | TRBV5-1 | TGCGCCAGCAGCTTGGCCACAGGGTTTGATTCACCCCTCCACTTT | CASSLATGFDSPLHF
NA | 18 | TRBD1 | TRBJ2-4 | TRBV18 | TGTGCCAGCTCACCATATTCCGGGACAGGGTTTTCCAAAAACATTCAGTACTTC | CASSPYSGTGFSKNIQYF
NA | 13 | NA | TRBJ1-5 | TRBV5-6 | TGTGCCAGCAGCGGGGGAGTGGGACAGCCCCAGCATTTT | CASSGGVGQPQHF
NA | 14 | NA | TRBJ1-6 | TRBV27 | TGTGCCAGCAGTTTTAGGGGTACGGGATCACCCCTCCACTTT | CASSFRGTGSPLHF
NA | 17 | NA | TRBJ2-3 | TRBV7-2 | TGTGCCAGCAGCTTAGAGGCGGCAGGAGGGATCACAGATACGCAGTATTTT | CASSLEAAGGITDTQYF
NA | 14 | NA | TRBJ1-5 | TRBV18 | TGTGCCAGCTCACTGACAGCAAGCAATCAGCCCCAGCATTTT | CASSLTASNQPQHF
NA | 14 | NA | TRBJ2-2 | TRBV15 | TGTGCCACCAGCAGAGTGGGGGACACCGGGGAGCTGTTTTTT | CATSRVGDTGELFF
NA | 14 | TRBD1 | TRBJ2-2 | TRBV19 | TGTGCCAGTAGTGTAACCAGGGGGCAGGGGGAGCTGTTTTTT | CASSVTRGQGELFF
NA | 19 | TRBD2 | TRBJ2-2 | TRBV19 | TGTGCCAGTATCCTTCCGGGACTAGCGGGAAGTCAGAACACCGGGGAGCTGTTTTTT | CASILPGLAGSQNTGELFF
NA | 16 | TRBD2 | TRBJ2-1 | TRBV15 | TGTGCCACCAGCAGTTATCTTAGCGGGGGCTACAATGAGCAGTTCTTC | CATSSYLSGGYNEQFF
few | 15 | NA | TRBJ2-3 | TRBV5-1 | TGCGCCAGCAGCTTGCTAGGGCTTGAAGGTGATACGCAGTATTTT | CASSLLGLEGDTQYF
NA | 15 | NA | TRBJ2-5 | TRBV5-1 | TGCGCCAGCAGCTTGGGCCTAGACAGCGGAGAGACCCAGTACTTC | CASSLGLDSGETQYF
NA | 11 | NA | TRBJ2-4 | TRBV7-4 | TGTGCCAGCAGCTTAGTTCTCATTCAGTACTTC | CASSLVLIQYF
NA | 13 | NA | TRBJ2-5 | TRBV27 | TGTGCCAGCAGCGGTAATATGCAGGAGACCCAGTACTTC | CASSGNMQETQYF
NA | 16 | NA | TRBJ2-3 | TRBV6-1 | TGTGCCAGCAGTGAAGGGGCAGGGAAGGGGGGAGATACGCAGTATTTT | CASSEGAGKGGDTQYF
NA | 13 | NA | TRBJ1-2 | TRBV4-1 | TGCGCCAGCAGCCAAAGCAGGGCTGATGGCTACACCTTC | CASSQSRADGYTF
NA | 13 | NA | TRBJ2-3 | TRBV4-1 | TGCGCCAGCAGCCTTAGACGGGCAGATACGCAGTATTTT | CASSLRRADTQYF
NA | 14 | NA | TRBJ1-4 | TRBV30 | TGTGCCTGGGGACGGGGGGCGGCTAATGAAAAACTGTTTTTT | CAWGRGAANEKLFF
once | 13 | NA | TRBJ1-6 | TRBV6-5 | TGTGCCAGCAGTTACGGCCGTAACTCACCCCTCCACTTT | CASSYGRNSPLHF
NA | 13 | NA | TRBJ1-4 | TRBV10-3 | TGTGCCATCGCGGACGGGGGTAATGAAAAACTGTTTTTT | CAIADGGNEKLFF
NA | 14 | TRBD1 | TRBJ1-1 | TRBV7-3 | TGTGCCAGCAGCTTATTCCAGGGGGCGAGTGAAGCTTTCTTT | CASSLFQGASEAFF
NA | 14 | NA | TRBJ2-5 | TRBV29-1 | TGCAGCGTTGAAGATCCCCGGGACGGAGAGACCCAGTACTTC | CSVEDPRDGETQYF
NA | 14 | TRBD2 | TRBJ2-5 | TRBV14 | TGTGCCAGCAGCCATAGCGGGAGCCAAGAGACCCAGTACTTC | CASSHSGSQETQYF
once | 14 | NA | TRBJ1-2 | TRBV28 | TGTGCCAGCAGTCCCTCTGGCCCGGACTATGGCTACACCTTC | CASSPSGPDYGYTF
NA | 16 | NA | TRBJ1-5 | TRBV19 | TGTGCCAGTAGTATAGGAGAAGGGAAAGGCAATCAGCCCCAGCATTTT | CASSIGEGKGNQPQHF
NA | 14 | NA | TRBJ1-4 | TRBV15 | TGTGCCACCAGCAGAGATGAGGGGGGGGAAAAACTGTTTTTT | CATSRDEGGEKLFF
NA | 13 | NA | TRBJ1-2 | TRBV2 | TGTGCCAGCAGTGAACGAAGAAGCTATGGCTACACCTTC | CASSERRSYGYTF
once | 15 | NA | TRBJ2-5 | TRBV29-1 | TGCAGCGTAGCCCAACGTTCGAGAAGCGTAGAGACCCAGTACTTC | CSVAQRSRSVETQYF
NA | 13 | NA | TRBJ2-7 | TRBV6-5 | TGTGCCAGCAGTTACGGACTCGGCTACGAGCAGTACTTC | CASSYGLGYEQYF
once | 16 | TRBD1 | TRBJ2-7 | TRBV5-1 | TGCGCCAGCAGCCCTTCAGGACAGGGGGCTTCCTACGAGCAGTACTTC | CASSPSGQGASYEQYF
NA | 14 | NA | TRBJ1-6 | TRBV6-1 | TGTGCCAGCAGGGGGGCCGTCAGTGATTCACCCCTCCACTTT | CASRGAVSDSPLHF
NA | 14 | NA | TRBJ2-7 | TRBV28 | TGTGCCAGCAGCCCACGCATTAGCTCCTACGAGCAGTACTTC | CASSPRISSYEQYF
NA | 15 | TRBD1 | TRBJ2-7 | TRBV19 | TGTGCCAGTAGTATAGACTCGCAGGGGGCCTACGAGCAGTACTTC | CASSIDSQGAYEQYF
NA | 13 | NA | TRBJ1-5 | TRBV27 | TGTGCCAGCAGTCCCAGTGGCAATCAGCCCCAGCATTTT | CASSPSGNQPQHF
NA | 14 | NA | TRBJ2-2 | TRBV5-1 | TGCGCCAGCTCAACCAGGGTGAACACCGGGGAGCTGTTTTTT | CASSTRVNTGELFF
NA | 15 | TRBD1 | TRBJ1-1 | TRBV9 | TGTGCCAGCAGCCCCCCGGTGGCAGGGGGGACTGAAGCTTTCTTT | CASSPPVAGGTEAFF
NA | 16 | NA | TRBJ2-6 | TRBV27 | TGTGCCAGCAGTTTCGTTGGGTTCTCTGGGGCCAACGTCCTGACTTTC | CASSFVGFSGANVLTF
NA | 14 | NA | TRBJ2-3 | TRBV11-1 | TGTGCCAGCATGGGCAGGGGCGCCACAGATACGCAGTATTTT | CASMGRGATDTQYF
NA | 15 | NA | TRBJ2-1 | TRBV7-3 | TGTGCCAGCAGCTCCCCACGACTTTCCTACAATGAGCAGTTCTTC | CASSSPRLSYNEQFF
NA | 13 | NA | TRBJ2-5 | TRBV10-1 | TGCGCCAGCAGTGGGGACACCCAAGAGACCCAGTACTTC | CASSGDTQETQYF
once | 13 | NA | TRBJ2-1 | TRBV6-6 | TGTGCCAGCAGTTACTCGGACTCCGAGGGGCAGTTCTTC | CASSYSDSEGQFF
NA | 16 | TRBD2 | TRBJ2-7 | TRBV7-8 | TGTGCCAGCAGCCCCCGGACTAGCGGGAGCAGGTACGAGCAGTACTTC | CASSPRTSGSRYEQYF
NA | 14 | NA | TRBJ2-3 | TRBV29-1 | TGCAGCGTTTCCAGCGAATCTAGCACAGATACGCAGTATTTT | CSVSSESSTDTQYF
NA | 17 | TRBD1 | TRBJ2-1 | TRBV9 | TGTGCCAGCAGCGTAGAGACAGGGCAGGTGGGCTACAATGAGCAGTTCTTC | CASSVETGQVGYNEQFF
NA | 12 | NA | TRBJ1-4 | TRBV30 | TGTGCCTGGAGAGGATCCGGGGAAAAACTGTTTTTT | CAWRGSGEKLFF